A single sample gave rise to the 12 T cell receptor beta chains below, sequenced in a study of human T cells and chemical hapten exposure (dated by TCRdb to about 2021). Library preparation was by RACE. TCRdb names NextSeq 500 as the instrument used. TCRdb trimmed the raw reads at Q25, called clones with MiXCR and kept productive beta chains. Rows are combined by CDR3 protein, so each entry shows the most common genes and DNA. In this sample the table shows about 62,000 distinct CDR3 sequences, 6.7% of which occur a single time. The ten largest clones take up 1.5% to 2% of the sample. The time point tag for this specimen amounts to: pre-sensitization, week 0. Taken with the paper, the label for treatment or condition translates to: therapeutic diphenylcyclopropenone sensitization with weekly scalp DPC. Sequencing was performed on whole blood, taken in connection with sensitization to the hapten diphenylcyclopropenone (DPC). The receptors come from a woman aged 25 to 39 with alopecia areata. Some clones in this sample may be carry-over from other donors' samples.

As regards this clonotype: A clone one base away is much larger, so this may be a read error. This chain joins TRBV10-3 and TRBJ1-2; 11 bases fit TRBD1. Germline lookup yields CDR1 ENHRY and CDR2 SYGVKD. This CDR3 is 15 amino acids long. The CDR3 nucleotides read TGTGCCACCAACGGACAGGGGGCGCTTGGCTATGGCGACACCTTC. Translating gives CATNGQGALGYGDTF.

This clonotype was seen many times. The CDR3 region has the DNA TGTGCCAGCAGCTTTCCCCCGGACAGCCTAAGCACTGAAGCTTTCTTT. It encodes CASSFPPDSLSTEAFF. The chain carries TRBV7-9 and TRBJ1-1; D is perhaps TRBD1 (6 bases). The germline V and J ends were trimmed by 3 bases and 4 bases, with 18 bases remaining between them. The CDR3 totals 16 residues. Germline lookup yields CDR1 SEHNR and CDR2 FQNEAQ (reference sequence).

In this sample, this clonotype turned up many times. V is TRBV15 and J is TRBJ2-5, with D tentatively TRBD2 (7 bases). V was trimmed by 8 bases and J by 4 bases, leaving 20 bases between them. This CDR3 region has 15 residues. Germline values: CDR1 LNHNV, CDR2 YYDKDF (reference sequence). CDR3 region: CATSKEGEGTETQYF. The CDR3 nucleotides are TGTGCCACCTCCAAGGAGGGGGAGGGTACAGAGACCCAGTACTTC.

This clonotype has ten or more counts. This chain uses TRBV5-4 with TRBJ2-5; D remains ambiguous. The CDR3 runs 13 residues. Trimming stripped 1 base from V and 5 bases from J, with 9 bases between. Germline lookup yields CDR1 SGHNT and CDR2 YYREEE (reference sequence). The CDR3 coding sequence is TGTGCCAGCAGCTTGCCCTCGCGGGAGACCCAGTACTTC. Residues: CASSLPSRETQYF.

Ten or more counts support this clonotype. The chain carries TRBV7-3 and TRBJ2-3, with D possibly TRBD2 on 5 matching bases. The length of the CDR3 is 15 residues. Trimming shortened V by 2 bases and J by 2 bases, and 11 bases separated the two germline ends. Germline V CDR1 and CDR2: SGHTA, FQGTGA. CDR3 coding DNA: TGTGCCAGCAGCTTAGGAGGAGACCCCACAGATACGCAGTATTTT. Amino acids: CASSLGGDPTDTQYF.

This clonotype was counted at least ten times. The rearrangement uses TRBV30 and TRBJ2-7, with TRBD1 matching 9 bases. CDR1 is GTSNPN, CDR2 SVGIG, per germline (reference sequence). The CDR3 is made up of 14 amino acids. Trimming removed 1 base from V and 5 bases from J; junction bases left unmatched: 6. CDR3: CAWSADRGRHEQYF. The CDR3 bases are TGTGCCTGGAGTGCAGACAGGGGGAGACACGAGCAGTACTTC. Full variable domain (rest looked up from reference TRBV30 and TRBJ2-7): SQTIHQWPATLVQPVGSPLSLECTVEGTSNPNLYWYRQAAGRGLQLLFYSVGIGQISSEVPQNLSASRPQDRQFILSSKKLLLSDSGFYLCAWSADRGRHEQYFGPGTRLTVT.

This clonotype was detected only a few times. The chain combines TRBV23-1 with TRBJ1-5, with D perhaps matching TRBD1 (5 bases). TRBV23-1 is reported as an ORF; its role is uncertain. V lost 10 bases and J 0 bases, leaving 28 bases between the germline ends. This CDR3 has 19 residues. CDR3 sequence (DNA): TGCGCCATTAAGAACCCGGGCGACAGCCTAATGTATAGCAATCAGCCCCAGCATTTT. Amino acid sequence: CAIKNPGDSLMYSNQPQHF.

This clonotype has at least ten counts. The gene calls are TRBV12-3 or TRBV12-4 and TRBJ2-4, with no clear D. CDR3 length: 13 residues. V dropped 2 bases and J dropped 3 bases, with 5 bases sitting between them. As DNA, the CDR3 is TGTGCCAGCAGTTTATCTAGCAAAAACATTCAGTACTTC. Amino acid sequence: CASSLSSKNIQYF.

This clonotype occurred many times. V usage is TRBV12-5 and J usage is TRBJ1-3, with D uncertain. Germline CDR1 reads LGHNT; CDR2 reads FRNRAP. This CDR3 has 15 residues. V lost 1 base and J 5 bases, leaving 12 bases between the germline ends. CDR3 sequence (DNA): TGTGCTAGTGGTTTGGGCTCGGCGTGGCGAAACACCATATATTTT. Encoded protein: CASGLGSAWRNTIYF.

The chain combines TRBV7-2 with TRBJ2-3; D is uncertain. CDR1 and CDR2 from the germline V gene are SGHTA and FQGNSA. Trimming cost V 0 bases and J 3 bases, with 7 bases left between them. The CDR3 is 14 amino acids. The CDR3 sequence is CASSLAVQTDTQYF. The CDR3 DNA reads as TGTGCCAGCAGCTTAGCGGTGCAGACAGATACGCAGTATTTT.

The J gene is TRBJ1-4, the V gene TRBV30; D is undetermined. This CDR3 has 13 residues. CDR1 GTSNPN and CDR2 SVGIG come from the germline V gene (reference sequence). The ends were cut back, 1 base at V and 8 bases at J, with 11 bases in the middle. The CDR3 sequence is CAWSGRSGEKLFF. CDR3 nucleotides: TGTGCCTGGAGTGGCAGGTCGGGAGAAAAACTGTTTTTT.

Turning to this clonotype: No conserved phenylalanine or tryptophan ends this CDR3, so it is likely a read error. The rearrangement links TRBV18 to TRBJ1-5; no clear D gene. The CDR3 totals 13 residues. V lost 1 base to trimming and J lost 3 bases, with 4 bases between them. Germline V gene lookup returns CDR1 KGHSH and CDR2 LQKENI. DNA for the CDR3: TGTGCCAGCTCACCACTCGCCAATCAGCCCCAGCATTCT. Translated: CASSPLANQPQHS.